Shown below are 9 T cell receptor beta chains from a single sample sequenced in a study of PD-L1 blockade in urothelial cancer. The protocol was immunoSEQ multiplex PCR, while the TCRdb copy is restricted to in-frame clones and leaves out a portion. The sample holds around 110,000 clones, approximately 89% seen once. The time point is: peripheral blood 6 weeks after treatment start. The specimen was PBMCs, collected around atezolizumab (anti-PD-L1) treatment. These receptors were collected from a man in his sixties with urothelial cancer.

CDR3 coding DNA: TGTGCCAGCAGTTCTCAGGGTTTCACAGATACGCAGTATTTT. Its protein product is CASSSQGFTDTQYF. The rearrangement joins TRBV28 to TRBJ2-3, with D maybe TRBD1 (5 bases). CDR1 and CDR2 (germline): MDHEN, SYDVKM. The CDR3 is made up of 14 amino acids. V lost 4 bases to trimming and J lost 2 bases, with 10 bases between them.

V and J are TRBV5-1 and TRBJ1-6; maybe TRBD1 (6 bases). The CDR3 consists of 19 residues. V dropped 2 bases and J dropped 0 bases, with 18 bases sitting between them. CDR1 and CDR2 from the germline V gene are SGHRS and YFSETQ. CDR3 bases: TGCGCCAGCAGCTTCCGGACAGTTTCTCCGAGCTCCTATAATTCACCCCTCCACTTT. It encodes CASSFRTVSPSSYNSPLHF.

This clone was seen only once. The chain links TRBV27 to TRBJ1-5, with D unresolved. Germline values: CDR1 MNHEY, CDR2 SMNVEV (reference sequence). There are 15 residues in the CDR3. Trimming pared 0 bases from V and 4 bases from J, leaving 10 bases between. Here the CDR3 DNA reads TGTGCCAGCAGTTTATCATACGCAGTGAATCAGCCCCAGCATTTT. Amino acid sequence: CASSLSYAVNQPQHF.

The rearrangement links TRBV28 to TRBJ1-5; D possibly corresponds to TRBD1 (5 bases). Germline CDR1 MDHEN, CDR2 SYDVKM. V was shortened by 5 bases and J by 1 base, with 12 bases between the two germline ends. The CDR3 has 15 amino acids. CDR3 in amino acids: CASSKGSDSNQPQHF. The CDR3 DNA sequence: TGTGCCAGCAGTAAGGGGTCGGACAGCAATCAGCCCCAGCATTTT.

The genes are TRBV6-5 and TRBJ2-7, with 8 nucleotides matching TRBD2. Per the germline V gene, CDR1 is MNHEY and CDR2 is SVGAGI. The CDR3 length is 14 residues. V shed 9 bases, J shed 2 bases, and the junction held 9 bases outside the gene matches. This chain's CDR3 is CASQLSGSPYEQYF. The CDR3 bases are TGTGCCAGTCAACTCAGCGGGAGTCCCTACGAGCAGTACTTC.

The chain has TRBV4-3 and TRBJ1-1, with 9 bases matching TRBD1. Germline V gene lookup returns CDR1 LGHNA and CDR2 YSLEER. Trimming at V came to 0 bases and at J to 11 bases, leaving 10 bases not matched to a gene. The CDR3 is made up of 15 amino acids. The CDR3 DNA follows: TGCGCCAGCAGCCAAGAATGGGGACAGGGAAGGGTGGCTTTCTTT. This sequence encodes CASSQEWGQGRVAFF.

The chain employs TRBV2 and TRBJ1-1; D is perhaps TRBD1 (5 bases). V dropped 7 bases and J dropped 6 bases, with 15 bases sitting between them. This CDR3 has 13 amino acids. Germline-derived CDR1 and CDR2 are SNHLY and FYNNEI. The CDR3 region has the DNA TGTGCCAGCACCCTGGACCAAGGGGCTGAAGCTTTCTTT. It translates to CASTLDQGAEAFF.

V and J are TRBV19 and TRBJ1-5; D not certain. The germline V gene has CDR1 LNHDA and CDR2 SQIVND (reference sequence). The CDR3 runs to 14 residues. Trimming pared 10 bases from V and 1 base from J, leaving 14 bases between. CDR3 coding DNA: TGTGCCATTGGGAGGTCGGGAAGCAATCAGCCCCAGCATTTT. Amino acids: CAIGRSGSNQPQHF.

J is TRBJ2-1 and V is TRBV7-2, with 8 bases fitting TRBD2. Germline V gene lookup returns CDR1 SGHTA and CDR2 FQGNSA. The CDR3 has 17 amino acids. V shed 2 bases and J 0 bases; nucleotides not matched to a gene: 6. CDR3 in DNA: TGTGCCAGCAGCTTAACCTTCGGGGGGGACTCCTACAATGAGCAGTTCTTC. Its translation is CASSLTFGGDSYNEQFF.